This T cell receptor (beta chain) is from a study of CD8 T cells in ankylosing spondylitis. V was shortened by 6 bases and J by 4 bases, with 13 bases between the two germline ends. Germline V lookup: CDR1 SGHAT, CDR2 FQDESV (reference sequence). The CDR3 extends over 14 amino acids. This clonotype was counted a single time. It may be a read error: a sequence one base away is much more abundant. One entry per CDR3 protein, called by TCRdb with MiXCR from the 5' RACE reads. The data contain 100,000 to 150,000 distinct CDR3 sequences, around 15% of them singletons. The sequenced material came from blood, either unsorted or a sorted T cell fraction (not recorded which). The receptor comes from a female donor with ankylosing spondylitis or in good health (not recorded which). V gene TRBV11-1 combines with J gene TRBJ2-1; D may be TRBD1 (5 bases). The CDR3, as DNA: TGTGCCAGCAGGGGGCAGAGAAAATACAATGAGCAGTTCTTC. Residues: CASRGQRKYNEQFF.